Sequencing of this T cell receptor beta chain was carried out in a study of T cells expressing NK-cell markers. Study-level background: Just one sequenced donor of eight was HCMV-seronegative, while seven were seropositive. Study-level findings and limits: Clarity on HCMV specificity was lacking for the expanded NKG2C+ T cell clones. Topping the CD3+CD56-NKG2C+ fraction as well were these clonotypes, in several donors. The dominant NKG2C+ clonotypes represented roughly 1.0-7.5% of CD8+ T cells in 6 or 7 donors.

On this clonotype itself: No antigen is known for it.

Reanalyzing the 5' RACE reads, TCRdb keeps one entry per CDR3 protein, without DNA. The clone table shows around 550,000 distinct CDR3 sequences, with the ten largest holding roughly 3.5%. The CDR3 runs 15 residues. The germline V gene has CDR1 SGHDT and CDR2 YYEEEE. The origin of this receptor is a man aged 18 to 29 in good health. The genes are TRBV5-6 and TRBJ2-1. Material: blood T cells: a sorted CD56 or NKG2C T cell subset, CD4+ or CD8+ T cells, or bulk PBMC T cells (not recorded which). CDR3: CASSLRGTPYNEQFF.